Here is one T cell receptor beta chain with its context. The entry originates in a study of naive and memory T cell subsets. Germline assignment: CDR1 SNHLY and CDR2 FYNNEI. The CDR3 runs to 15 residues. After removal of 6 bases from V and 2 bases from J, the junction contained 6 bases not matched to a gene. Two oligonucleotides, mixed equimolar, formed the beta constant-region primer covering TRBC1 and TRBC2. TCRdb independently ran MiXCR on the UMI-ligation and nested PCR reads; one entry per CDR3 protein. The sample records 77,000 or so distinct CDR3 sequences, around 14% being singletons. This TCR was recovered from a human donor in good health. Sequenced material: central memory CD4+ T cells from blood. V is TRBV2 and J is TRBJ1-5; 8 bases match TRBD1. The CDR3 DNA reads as TGTGCCAGCAGATCAGGGGGCAAAGGCAATCAGCCCCAGCATTTT. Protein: CASRSGGKGNQPQHF.